These 7 T cell receptor beta chains share one sample of origin, sequenced in a study of early stage breast cancer tumors (TCRdb year 2017). The library was obtained by the immunoSEQ multiplex PCR assay. Sourced from immuneACCESS, this table was stored by TCRdb with only in-frame sequences that have V and J called. A share of the clones is absent; for the studies checked, an unresolved V gene accounts for under half, and the remainder has no known explanation. A total of just over 70,000 clones appear in this sample, approximately 79% of them only once. 3% to 4.5% of the sample rests with the top ten. Source material: blood. The receptors were gathered from a person aged 60 to 70 with breast cancer.

This chain links TRBV5-1 with TRBJ2-5; D possibly uses TRBD1 or TRBD2 (6 bases each). This CDR3 spans 15 amino acids. From germline, CDR1 is SGHRS and CDR2 YFSETQ. The V end was cut by 0 bases, the J end by 1 base, with 10 bases between. CDR3 DNA: TGCGCCAGCAGCTTGGTATCGGGGGCCCAAGAGACCCAGTACTTC. The encoded protein is CASSLVSGAQETQYF.

This chain joins TRBV28 and TRBJ1-5; D remains unclear. This CDR3 region has 15 residues. V was shortened by 6 bases and J by 0 bases, with 12 bases between the two germline ends. CDR1 and CDR2 from the germline V gene are MDHEN and SYDVKM. The CDR3 here is CASSRLLDSNQPQHF. The CDR3 DNA sequence: TGTGCCAGCAGCAGACTCCTGGATAGCAATCAGCCCCAGCATTTT.

This chain joins TRBV11-2 and TRBJ2-5; tentatively, D is TRBD1 or TRBD2 (6 bases each). CDR1 SGHAT and CDR2 FQNNGV come from the germline V gene. V lost 0 bases and J lost 5, with 16 bases in between. The CDR3 has 16 amino acids. The CDR3 region has the DNA TGTGCCAGCAGCTTAGAGTTCTTGGGGGGCGCGGAGACCCAGTACTTC. Protein: CASSLEFLGGAETQYF.

The chain joins TRBV30 to TRBJ1-2; tentatively, D is TRBD1 (5 bases). The V gene lost 5 bases and the J gene lost 2 bases, with 12 bases spanning the gap. The CDR3 length is 13 residues. From germline, CDR1 is GTSNPN and CDR2 SVGIG (reference sequence). CDR3 in DNA: TGTGCCTGGGGGGGGGACTACAACTATGGCTACACCTTC. It yields the protein CAWGGDYNYGYTF.

The V gene is TRBV5-5, the J gene TRBJ1-1; D remains ambiguous. Trimming shortened V by 4 bases and J by 3 bases, and 16 bases separated the two germline ends. Per the germline V gene, CDR1 is SGHKS and CDR2 is YYEKEE (reference sequence). The CDR3 has 15 amino acids. The CDR3 nucleotides read TGTGCCAGCAGCGACGTCGGAGGTGGGCACACTGAAGCTTTCTTT. This translates into CASSDVGGGHTEAFF.

The J gene is TRBJ2-5, the V gene TRBV7-9, with 7 bases lining up with TRBD2. V dropped 1 base and J dropped 1; count of bases not matched to a gene: 6. The CDR3 sequence is 16 residues long. In germline, CDR1 is SEHNR, CDR2 FQNEAQ (reference sequence). The CDR3 region is CASSLVRGSGQETQYF. DNA of the CDR3: TGTGCCAGCAGCTTAGTGCGCGGGAGTGGCCAAGAGACCCAGTACTTC. The full variable domain, with the rest looked up from reference TRBV7-9 and TRBJ2-5, is DTGVSQNPRHKITKRGQNVTFRCDPISEHNRLYWYRQTLGQGPEFLTYFQNEAQLEKSRLLSDRFSAERPKGSFSTLEIQRTEQGDSAMYLCASSLVRGSGQETQYFGPGTRLLVL.

V is TRBV2 and J is TRBJ2-3; 14 bases fit TRBD2. The V and J ends lost 8 bases and 0 bases, in that order; junction bases with no gene match: 7. CDR3 size: 17 residues. Germline CDR1 is SNHLY and CDR2 is FYNNEI. The CDR3 nucleotides are TGTGCCAGCGGCCGGACTAGCGGGGGGCGTAGCACAGATACGCAGTATTTT. This sequence encodes CASGRTSGGRSTDTQYF. The variable domain in full, completed from reference TRBV2 and TRBJ2-3, reads EPEVTQTPSHQVTQMGQEVILRCVPISNHLYFYWYRQILGQKVEFLVSFYNNEISEKSEIFDDQFSVERPDGSNFTLKIRSTKLEDSAMYFCASGRTSGGRSTDTQYFGPGTRLTVL.